The sequence of this T cell receptor beta chain was determined in a study of T cells expressing NK-cell markers. Across the whole study: Among eight sequenced donors, seven carried HCMV seropositivity while one was seronegative.

Germline V gene sequence: CDR1 MNHEY, CDR2 SVGAGI. This CDR3 has 13 amino acids. TCRdb re-analyzed the 5' RACE reads; it lists each CDR3 protein once, without DNA. The listing contains 150,000 to 180,000 distinct CDR3 sequences. The sequence derives from a woman in her fifties or sixties in good health. Sequenced sample: blood T cells: a sorted CD56 or NKG2C T cell subset, CD4+ or CD8+ T cells, or bulk PBMC T cells (not recorded which). The V and J genes are TRBV6-5 and TRBJ2-7; TCRdb's D gene call, TRBD1, goes unchecked for lack of DNA. CDR3 region: CASSYDRGYEQYF.